This T cell receptor beta chain was captured in a study of CD8 T cells in ankylosing spondylitis. TCRdb reprocessed the 5' RACE reads via MiXCR and lists one record per CDR3 protein. The data show 250,000 to 300,000 distinct CDR3 sequences, roughly 20% seen once. This clonotype was detected only a few times. The antigen remains unidentified. Regarding the study as a whole: Disease-linked clones reportedly concentrated significantly in matched ankylosing spondylitis synovial fluid.

Trimming took 2 bases from V and 6 from J; bases not matched to a gene: 4. Germline V gene data show CDR1 as SGHRS and CDR2 as YFSETQ. The CDR3 has 13 residues. The sample taken for sequencing was blood, either unsorted or a sorted T cell fraction (not recorded which). The source is a male donor with ankylosing spondylitis or in good health (not recorded which). The rearrangement uses TRBV5-1 and TRBJ1-2; 7 bases are a match to TRBD1. This CDR3 reads CASSLTGDHGYTF. The CDR3 coding sequence is TGCGCCAGCAGCTTAACAGGGGATCATGGCTACACCTTC.